This T cell receptor (beta chain) was sequenced for a study of low-dose radiotherapy and immunotherapy resistance in tumors. In the study overall: It was every two weeks, one day before radiation and immunotherapy, that intravenous cyclophosphamide 200 mg/m2 was given.

This CDR3 comprises 14 residues. Trimming took off 9 bases at V and 2 bases at J, with 17 bases between the two ends. Germline CDR1 and CDR2: SEHNR and FQNEAQ (reference sequence). Time point denoted: after trial treatment. Regarding treatment: LDRT plus nivolumab, ipilimumab, low-dose cyclophosphamide and aspirin (RACIN trial). First-strand cDNA used TRAV- and TRBV-specific primers, covering alpha and beta chains. Amplification, which lasted around 22 PCR cycles, used a constant-region primer and V-primer adapter to amplify TCRs. TCRdb passed the reads through MiXCR, listing each CDR3 protein once. The top ten hold 1.3% to 1.5% of the sample, which has 65,000 to 95,000 distinct CDR3 sequences, 17% seen once. This clonotype appeared many times.

The clonotype comes from a male donor with prostate cancer. The specimen was PBMCs, collected after low-dose radiotherapy plus immunotherapy. The chain employs TRBV7-9 and TRBJ2-7, with a weak D call TRBD1 (5 bases). CDR3 sequence reads: CASNPGDSAYEQYF. In nucleotides, the CDR3 is TGTGCCAGTAACCCGGGTGACAGTGCCTACGAGCAGTACTTC.